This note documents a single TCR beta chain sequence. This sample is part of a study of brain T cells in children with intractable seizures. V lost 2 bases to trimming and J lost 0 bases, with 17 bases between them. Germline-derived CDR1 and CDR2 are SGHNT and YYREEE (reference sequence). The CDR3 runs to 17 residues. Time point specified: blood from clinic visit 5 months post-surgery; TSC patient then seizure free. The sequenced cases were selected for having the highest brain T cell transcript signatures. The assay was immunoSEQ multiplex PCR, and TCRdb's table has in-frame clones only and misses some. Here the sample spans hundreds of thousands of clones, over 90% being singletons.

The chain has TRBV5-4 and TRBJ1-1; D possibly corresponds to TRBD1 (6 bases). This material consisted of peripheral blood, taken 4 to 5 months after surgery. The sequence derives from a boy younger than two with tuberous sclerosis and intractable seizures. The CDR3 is CASSFLLGGGLNTEAFF. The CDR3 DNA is TGTGCCAGCAGCTTTTTATTAGGTGGGGGGCTGAACACTGAAGCTTTCTTT.